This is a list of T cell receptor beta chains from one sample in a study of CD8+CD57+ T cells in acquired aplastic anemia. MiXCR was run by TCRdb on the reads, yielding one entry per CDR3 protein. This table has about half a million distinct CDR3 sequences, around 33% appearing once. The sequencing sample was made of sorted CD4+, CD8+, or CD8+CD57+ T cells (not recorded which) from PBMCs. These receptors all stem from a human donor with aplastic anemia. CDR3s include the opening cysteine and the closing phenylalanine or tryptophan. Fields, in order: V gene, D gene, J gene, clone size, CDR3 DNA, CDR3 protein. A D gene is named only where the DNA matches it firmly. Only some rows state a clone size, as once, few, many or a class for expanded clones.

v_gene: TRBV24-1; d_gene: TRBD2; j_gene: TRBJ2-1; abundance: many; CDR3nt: TGTGCCACCAGTGAGCCTAGCGGATCCTACAATGAGCAGTTCTTC; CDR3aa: CATSEPSGSYNEQFF
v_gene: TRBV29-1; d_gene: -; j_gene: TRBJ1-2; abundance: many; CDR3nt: TGCAGCGTTGAGTGGGGGTTTTATGGCTACACCTTC; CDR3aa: CSVEWGFYGYTF
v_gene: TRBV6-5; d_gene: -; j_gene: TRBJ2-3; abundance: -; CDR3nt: TGTGCCAGTCTAGGGGGAGGCACAGATACGCAGTATTTT; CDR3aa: CASLGGGTDTQYF
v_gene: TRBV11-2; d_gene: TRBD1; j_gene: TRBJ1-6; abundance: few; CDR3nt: TGTGTCAGCAGCGGATACGGGACAGATTCACCCCTCCACTTT; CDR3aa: CVSSGYGTDSPLHF
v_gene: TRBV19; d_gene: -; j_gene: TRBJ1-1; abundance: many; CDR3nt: TGTGCCAGTAGTATCACTGCCCGCTGGGACACTGAAGCTTTCTTT; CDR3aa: CASSITARWDTEAFF
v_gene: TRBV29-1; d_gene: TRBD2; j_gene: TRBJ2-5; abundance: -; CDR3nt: TGCAGCGTTGAGCTAGCGGGGGGGCCGGAGACCCAGTACTTC; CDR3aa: CSVELAGGPETQYF
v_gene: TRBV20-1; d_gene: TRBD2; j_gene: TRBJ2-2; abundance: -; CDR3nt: TGCAGTGCTAGAGCTTTGGGACTAGCGGGGTTCAACACCGGGGAGCTGTTTTTT; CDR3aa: CSARALGLAGFNTGELFF
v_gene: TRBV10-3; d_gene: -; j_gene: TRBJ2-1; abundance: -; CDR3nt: TGTGCCGCATCCATCCAATTAAGACTAGACTACAATGAGCAGTTCTTC; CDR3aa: CAASIQLRLDYNEQFF
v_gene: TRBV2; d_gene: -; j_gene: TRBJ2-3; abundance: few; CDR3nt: TGTGCCGCCGGACGGGCGACTAGCACAGATACGCAGTATTTT; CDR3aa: CAAGRATSTDTQYF
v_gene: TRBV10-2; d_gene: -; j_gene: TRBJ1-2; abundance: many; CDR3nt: TGCGCCAGCAGGGGTGGTAACTATGGCTACACCTTC; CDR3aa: CASRGGNYGYTF
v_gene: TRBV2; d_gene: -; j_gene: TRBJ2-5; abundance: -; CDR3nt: TGTGCCGGCCACCAAGGGGCAGCGGGGACCCAGTACTTC; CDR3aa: CAGHQGAAGTQYF
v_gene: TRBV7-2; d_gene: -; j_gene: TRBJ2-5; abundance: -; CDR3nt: TGTGCCAGCAAATCCAAGGGTGTCGGGGGAGAGACCCAGTACTTC; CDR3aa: CASKSKGVGGETQYF
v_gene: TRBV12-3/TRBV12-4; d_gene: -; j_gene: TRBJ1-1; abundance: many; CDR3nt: TGTGCCAGCAGTACAGGGTTAGGGAACACTGAAGCTTTCTTT; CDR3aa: CASSTGLGNTEAFF
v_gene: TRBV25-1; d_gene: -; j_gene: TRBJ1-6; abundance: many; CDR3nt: TGTGCCAGCACCGCGGGACCTAATTCACCCCTCCACTTT; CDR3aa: CASTAGPNSPLHF
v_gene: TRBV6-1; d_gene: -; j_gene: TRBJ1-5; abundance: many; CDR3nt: TGTGCCAGCAGTGAGAGGGGGGAGAATCAGCCCCAGCATTTT; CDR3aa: CASSERGENQPQHF
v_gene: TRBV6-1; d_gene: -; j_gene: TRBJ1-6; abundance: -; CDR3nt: TGTGCCGGCAGCTCGGGCCGGCAATCTTCACCCCTCCACTTT; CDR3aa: CAGSSGRQSSPLHF
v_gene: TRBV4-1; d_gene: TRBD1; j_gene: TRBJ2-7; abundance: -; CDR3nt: TGCGCCAGCAGCCACCCGGGACAGGGGTCCTACGAGCAGTACTTC; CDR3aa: CASSHPGQGSYEQYF
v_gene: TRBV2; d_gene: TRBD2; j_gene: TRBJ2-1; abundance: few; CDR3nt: TGTGCCAGCAGTGGAGTATTAGCGGGGGATTACAATGAGCAGTTCTTC; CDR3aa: CASSGVLAGDYNEQFF
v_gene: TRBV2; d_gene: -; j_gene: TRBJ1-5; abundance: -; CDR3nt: TGTGCCAGCACGTTTGGGGAGAGCAATCAGCCCCAGCATTTT; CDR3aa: CASTFGESNQPQHF
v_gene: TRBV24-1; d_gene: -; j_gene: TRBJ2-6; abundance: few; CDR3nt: TGTGCCACCAGTGATTTGTCCCCTTCCGGGGCCAACGTCCTGACTTTC; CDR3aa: CATSDLSPSGANVLTF
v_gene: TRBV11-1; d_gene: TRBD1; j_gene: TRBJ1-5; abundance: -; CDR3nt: TGTGCCAGCAGCTTAGCGGACAGGGTGGAAAATCAGCCCCAGCATTTT; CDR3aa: CASSLADRVENQPQHF
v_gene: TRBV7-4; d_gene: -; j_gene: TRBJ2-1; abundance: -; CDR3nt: TGTGCCAGCAGCTCCCGTATAGGCCCATACAATGAGCAGTTCTTC; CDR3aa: CASSSRIGPYNEQFF
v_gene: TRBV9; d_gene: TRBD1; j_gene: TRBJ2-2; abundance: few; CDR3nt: TGTGCCAGCACCAAAGACAGGGGGCACGTCGGGGAGCTGTTTTTT; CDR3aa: CASTKDRGHVGELFF